The 20 T cell receptor beta chains in this list originate from one sample, sequenced in a study of cytomegalovirus exposure and HLA in healthy donors. Vbeta (60) and Jbeta (13) primers were used in the PCR. Using immunoSEQ multiplex PCR, the repertoire was profiled, and TCRdb retains in-frame clones only, with some absent. The table has about 130,000 clones, approximately 61% seen once. The sample taken for sequencing was PBMCs. The receptors were gathered from a human donor in good health.

The chain is built from TRBV7-9 and TRBJ2-5; TRBD2 is a possible D gene (6 bases). Trimming took off 5 bases at V and 2 bases at J, with 15 bases between the two ends. The CDR3 runs to 15 residues. Germline V gene sequence: CDR1 SEHNR, CDR2 FQNEAQ (reference sequence). In DNA, the CDR3 is TGTGCCAGCAGCCCGGCGGTGGGACTTCAAGAGACCCAGTACTTC. It is translated as CASSPAVGLQETQYF.

This clone was counted only a few times. The rearrangement links TRBV9 to TRBJ2-2; D is unclear. Trimming stripped 0 bases from V and 0 bases from J, with 9 bases between. The CDR3 length is 16 residues. Germline V CDR1 and CDR2: SGDLS, YYNGEE. The CDR3 sequence is CASSVDGAANTGELFF. The CDR3 nucleotides are TGTGCCAGCAGCGTAGACGGAGCAGCGAACACCGGGGAGCTGTTTTTT. Complete variable domain (other parts from reference TRBV9 and TRBJ2-2): DSGVTQTPKHLITATGQRVTLRCSPRSGDLSVYWYQQSLDQGLQFLIQYYNGEERAKGNILERFSAQQFPDLHSELNLSSLELGDSALYFCASSVDGAANTGELFFGEGSRLTVL.

The genes are TRBV21-1 and TRBJ2-3; the table names TRBD1, a call not compared with the DNA. TRBV21-1 is designated a pseudogene. The CDR3 covers 16 residues. The DNA of the CDR3 is TGTGCCAGCCAAGATTCGGACAGAGCCTTCACAGATACGCAGTATTTT. It codes for CASQDSDRAFTDTQYF.

This clone was seen just once. The chain joins TRBV7-8 to TRBJ2-1; 7 bases align to TRBD2. J was trimmed by 7 bases and V by 1 base; bases with no gene match: 7. The CDR3 length is 15 residues. From germline, CDR1 is SGHVS and CDR2 FQNEAQ. CDR3 bases: TGTGCCAGCAGCTTAGAAGTGGGAGGGCCGAATGAGCAGTTCTTC. This sequence encodes CASSLEVGGPNEQFF.

This clone was observed a handful of times. This chain uses TRBV5-1 with TRBJ2-5; 9 bases map to TRBD2. Losses at the gene ends were 2 bases for V and 9 bases for J; bases not matched to a gene: 14. Germline V gene sequence: CDR1 SGHRS, CDR2 YFSETQ. CDR3 length: 16 amino acids. The DNA for the CDR3 is TGCGCCAGCAGCTTAAGCGTTAGCGGGGGTGTCGGGTCCCAGTACTTC. It translates to CASSLSVSGGVGSQYF.

This clone was observed a few times. This rearrangement joins TRBV10-3 to TRBJ2-1; 7 positions agree with TRBD2. With V trimmed by 7 bases and J by 0 bases, 6 bases remained unmatched. The germline gives CDR1 ENHRY, CDR2 SYGVKD. CDR3 size: 15 residues. The DNA of the CDR3 is TGTGCCATCAAGACTAGCCACCGCTCCTACAATGAGCAGTTCTTC. Protein product: CAIKTSHRSYNEQFF.

V and J are TRBV19 and TRBJ1-2, with 8 positions matching TRBD1. V lost 9 bases to trimming and J lost 4 bases; unmatched junction nucleotides: 22. CDR1 is LNHDA and CDR2 is SQIVND in the germline V gene (reference sequence). There are 18 residues in the CDR3. This chain's CDR3 is CASRSGPVAGGRGYGYTF. CDR3 coding DNA: TGTGCCAGCAGATCCGGCCCGGTGGCAGGGGGCCGGGGCTATGGCTACACCTTC.

The chain joins TRBV18 to TRBJ2-7; no clear D gene. The CDR3 has 13 residues. V lost 6 bases, J lost 0 bases, and 9 bases lay in between. The germline V gene has CDR1 KGHSH and CDR2 LQKENI. CDR3 sequence reads: CASSPPGSYEQYF. CDR3 nucleotide sequence: TGTGCCAGCTCCCCGCCGGGCTCCTACGAGCAGTACTTC.

Remarks on this clone: Within the sample, other DNA sequences also encode this same CDR3. The chain recombines TRBV18 with TRBJ2-7; maybe TRBD1 (6 bases). Trimming removed 3 bases at V and 6 bases at J, with 9 bases between. CDR1 and CDR2 from the germline V gene are KGHSH and LQKENI. The CDR3 totals 12 residues. CDR3 in amino acids: CASSPGQGEQYF. The CDR3 bases are TGTGCCAGCTCACCGGGACAAGGCGAGCAGTACTTC.

The rearrangement uses TRBV9 and TRBJ2-1; 10 bases line up with TRBD2. Germline lookup yields CDR1 SGDLS and CDR2 YYNGEE. V dropped 4 bases and J dropped 0; count of bases not matched to a gene: 4. The CDR3 runs 16 residues. CDR3 protein: CASSPPSGSSYNEQFF. The CDR3 bases are TGTGCCAGCAGCCCACCTAGCGGGAGCTCCTACAATGAGCAGTTCTTC.

This rearrangement joins TRBV5-1 to TRBJ2-1, with 9 bases matching TRBD2. The CDR3 spans 15 residues. V shed 7 bases, J shed 5 bases, and the junction held 10 bases outside the gene matches. CDR1 is SGHRS and CDR2 is YFSETQ in the germline V gene. The CDR3 region is CASRGASGNHNEQFF. For the CDR3, the DNA is TGCGCCAGCCGAGGGGCTAGCGGGAACCACAATGAGCAGTTCTTC.

This clone was seen more than once but under ten times. This sequence joins TRBV6-4 and TRBJ2-5; TRBD1 matches at 8 bases. CDR1 and CDR2 from the germline V gene are MRHNA and SNTAGT. J was trimmed by 0 bases and V by 1 base; bases with no gene match: 1. The CDR3 has 15 amino acids. The CDR3 loop is CASSDWTGNQETQYF. The DNA of the CDR3 is TGTGCCAGCAGTGACTGGACAGGGAACCAAGAGACCCAGTACTTC.

This chain joins TRBV6-1 and TRBJ2-1, with 8 positions matching TRBD2. V trimming: 1 base; J trimming: 2 bases; junction bases outside the gene matches: 10. The CDR3 has 18 amino acids. CDR1 MNHNS and CDR2 SASEGT come from the germline V gene. For the CDR3, the DNA is TGTGCCAGCAGTGAAGAGGGTGGGGCGGGAGGCCCCTACAATGAGCAGTTCTTC. Translation gives CASSEEGGAGGPYNEQFF.

The chain combines TRBV29-1 with TRBJ2-7; TRBD2 matches at 10 bases. CDR1 and CDR2 from the germline V gene are SQVTM and ANQGSEA. The V segment lost 4 bases and the J segment 2 bases; nucleotides outside the gene matches: 2. The CDR3 runs to 13 residues. The CDR3: CSVVTSGTYEQYF. CDR3 DNA sequence: TGCAGCGTTGTAACTAGCGGGACCTACGAGCAGTACTTC.

The CDR3 reads CATSRDQVLAEPISTDTQYF. The DNA for the CDR3 is TGTGCCACCAGCAGAGATCAGGTTCTAGCGGAGCCAATTAGCACAGATACGCAGTATTTT. V usage is TRBV15 and J usage is TRBJ2-3, with 7 nucleotides matching TRBD2. Germline lookup yields CDR1 LNHNV and CDR2 YYDKDF (reference sequence). The CDR3 contains 20 residues. Germline trimming cut 0 bases from V and 0 bases from J; bases unmatched to any gene: 15.

The V call is TRBV9, the J call TRBJ2-1; no definite D call. The ends were cut back, 3 bases at V and 8 bases at J, with 9 bases in the middle. The CDR3 is made up of 12 amino acids. The germline gives CDR1 SGDLS, CDR2 YYNGEE. CDR3 sequence (DNA): TGTGCCAGCAGCGACTCAGGATATGAGCAGTTCTTC. It is translated as CASSDSGYEQFF.

The chain joins TRBV9 to TRBJ2-5; 11 nucleotides match TRBD2. Germline values: CDR1 SGDLS, CDR2 YYNGEE. This CDR3 has 14 amino acids. The trim removed 4 bases at V and 5 bases at J, leaving 4 bases unmatched. Written as DNA, the CDR3 is TGTGCCAGCAGCCCGACTAGCGGGGCGGAGACCCAGTACTTC. This translates into CASSPTSGAETQYF.

This chain links TRBV12-2 with TRBJ2-5; the DNA was not compared with TRBD2, the D call given in the table. TRBV12-2 is a documented pseudogene. The CDR3 is 19 residues long. CDR3 loop: CASRLGGLAGGGNQETQYF. DNA for the CDR3: TGTGCAAGTCGCTTAGGGGGACTAGCGGGGGGAGGCAACCAAGAGACCCAGTACTTC.

The chain links TRBV2 to TRBJ1-5; the match to TRBD1 covers 9 bases. Germline trimming cut 7 bases from V and 9 bases from J; bases unmatched to any gene: 16. The germline V gene has CDR1 SNHLY and CDR2 FYNNEI. The CDR3 extends over 16 amino acids. This CDR3 is CASTQSSGQGGRPQHF. The CDR3 coding sequence is TGTGCCAGCACCCAAAGCTCGGGACAGGGTGGTCGGCCCCAGCATTTT.

This chain joins TRBV19 and TRBJ2-5; D might be TRBD2 (6 bases). Germline CDR1 is LNHDA and CDR2 is SQIVND (reference sequence). The CDR3 is 14 amino acids. The V gene lost 6 bases and the J gene lost 5 bases, with 16 bases spanning the gap. The CDR3 loop is CASSLGGVLETQYF. CDR3 DNA sequence: TGTGCCAGTAGCTTGGGGGGAGTGTTGGAGACCCAGTACTTC.